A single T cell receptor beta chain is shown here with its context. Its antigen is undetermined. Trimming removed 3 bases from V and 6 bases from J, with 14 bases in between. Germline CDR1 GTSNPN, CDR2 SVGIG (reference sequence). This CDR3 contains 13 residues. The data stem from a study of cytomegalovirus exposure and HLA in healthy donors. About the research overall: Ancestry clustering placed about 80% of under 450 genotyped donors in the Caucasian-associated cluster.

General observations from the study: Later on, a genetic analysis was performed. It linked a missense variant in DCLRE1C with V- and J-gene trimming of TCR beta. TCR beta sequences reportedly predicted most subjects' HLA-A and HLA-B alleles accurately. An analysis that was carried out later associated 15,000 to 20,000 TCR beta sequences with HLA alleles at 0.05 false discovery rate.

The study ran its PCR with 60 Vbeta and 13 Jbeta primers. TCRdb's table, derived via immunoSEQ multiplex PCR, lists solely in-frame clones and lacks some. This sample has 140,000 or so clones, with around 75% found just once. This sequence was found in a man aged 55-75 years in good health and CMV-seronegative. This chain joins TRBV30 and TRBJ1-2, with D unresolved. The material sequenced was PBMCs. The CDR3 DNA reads TGTGCCTGGAGCGCACTGGCCCAGGATGGCTACACCTTC. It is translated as CAWSALAQDGYTF.